This TCR beta chain was identified during a study of T cell responses to AZD1222 COVID-19 vaccine. CDR1 is SEHNR and CDR2 is FQNEAQ in the germline V gene (reference sequence). This CDR3 is 14 amino acids long. V was clipped by 1 base and J by 8 bases, with 11 bases between them. Measured with immunoSEQ multiplex PCR; TCRdb has only the in-frame clones, and not every one. The sample yields some 150,000 clones, 85% to 95% seen once. The sequences come from peripheral blood, collected on day 0 of AZD1222 vaccination. V and J are TRBV7-9 and TRBJ1-4, with TRBD1 as a possible D gene (5 bases). The sequence derives from an adult in good health. CDR3 sequence: CASSLGQGEEKLFF. The CDR3 DNA reads as TGTGCCAGCAGCTTAGGGCAGGGCGAGGAAAAACTGTTTTTT.